The 6 T cell receptor beta chains given below trace back to one sample, sequenced in a study of T cell responses to AZD1222 COVID-19 vaccine. This table comes from immunoSEQ multiplex PCR, and its TCRdb copy is limited to in-frame clones, with some not included. Here the sample spans approximately 150,000 clones, roughly 90% being singletons. This specimen was peripheral blood, taken on day 0 of AZD1222 vaccination. The receptor set was obtained from an adult in good health.

The count of this clone is one. The V and J genes are TRBV4-2 and TRBJ1-2, with D possibly being TRBD1 (5 bases). The CDR3 has 15 residues. Trimming cost V 0 bases and J 8 bases, with 16 bases left between them. Germline loops: CDR1 LGHNA, CDR2 YNFKEQ. The CDR3 coding sequence is TGTGCCAGCAGCCAAGATAAGGGCAGGGAAGTAGGCTACACCTTC. Its protein product is CASSQDKGREVGYTF.

This clone was seen more than once but under ten times. The genes are TRBV12-3 or TRBV12-4 and TRBJ2-1, with 7 bases identical to TRBD2. Losses at the gene ends were 4 bases for V and 4 bases for J; bases not matched to a gene: 1. This CDR3 region has 13 residues. In DNA, the CDR3 is TGTGCCAGCAGTTGGGAGGGATACAATGAGCAGTTCTTC. Protein product: CASSWEGYNEQFF.

J is TRBJ2-4 and V is TRBV28, with 8 positions matching TRBD2. Per germline, CDR1 MDHEN and CDR2 SYDVKM. The V and J ends lost 4 bases and 8 bases, in that order; junction bases with no gene match: 7. This CDR3 spans 14 amino acids. CDR3 residues: CASSSGGGLYIQYF. The CDR3 DNA reads TGTGCCAGCAGTTCCGGCGGGGGGCTGTACATTCAGTACTTC. Together with reference TRBV28 and TRBJ2-4, the CDR3 gives the full variable domain: DVKVTQSSRYLVKRTGEKVFLECVQDMDHENMFWYRQDPGLGLRLIYFSYDVKMKEKGDIPEGYSVSREKKERFSLILESASTNQTSMYLCASSSGGGLYIQYFGAGTRLSVL.

The chain uses TRBV6-5 and TRBJ2-7, with 8 bases identical to TRBD2. This CDR3 region has 13 residues. J was trimmed by 12 bases and V by 0 bases; bases with no gene match: 7. Germline V gene sequence: CDR1 MNHEY, CDR2 SVGAGI. In DNA form, the CDR3 reads TGTGCCAGCAGTTACTCGAGCGGGGGTAGTTTGTACTTC. This gives the protein CASSYSSGGSLYF.

The gene calls are TRBV4-2 and TRBJ2-7; D possibly uses TRBD1 or TRBD2 (6 bases each). Germline V CDR1 and CDR2: LGHNA, YNFKEQ. This CDR3 has 16 residues. Trimming cost V 1 base and J 1 base, with 14 bases left between them. The CDR3 DNA reads as TGTGCCAGCAGCCAAGGCGGGACACCTATTTCCTACGAGCAGTACTTC. It codes for CASSQGGTPISYEQYF.

V and J are TRBV15 and TRBJ1-6; tentatively, D is TRBD1 (6 bases). The V gene's germline CDR1 is LNHNV and CDR2 YYDKDF (reference sequence). CDR3 size: 14 residues. V was clipped by 1 base and J by 10 bases, with 11 bases between them. DNA for the CDR3: TGTGCCACCAGCAGAGTTACAGGGCACTCACCCCTCCACTTT. It translates to CATSRVTGHSPLHF.